This TCR beta chain was recovered during a study of Ad26.COV2.S vaccination and SARS-CoV-2 variants. At the level of the study: Ad26.COV2.S was injected intramuscularly once or twice, 56 days apart.

The V end was cut by 7 bases, the J end by 2 bases, with 19 bases between. The V gene's germline CDR1 is SEHNR and CDR2 FQNEAQ (reference sequence). The CDR3 is 16 residues long. Data came from immunoSEQ multiplex PCR; TCRdb stores just in-frame clones and leaves some out. The sample includes roughly 400,000 clones, roughly 91% seen only once; the top ten take approximately 4.3%. The treatment: roughly 19 received Ad26.COV2.S at low or high dose, single or two shots; 5 received placebo; per-sample allocation not given. Each sample was drawn 63 days after the first injection (of vaccine or placebo). Sample: peripheral blood, taken in a trial of Ad26.COV2.S vaccine versus placebo. The V call is TRBV7-9, the J call TRBJ2-3, with D tentatively TRBD1 (7 bases). This clonotype was sampled from a person aged 18 to 59 who received the Ad26.COV2.S COVID-19 vaccine or a placebo. The CDR3 DNA is TGTGCCAGCACGGGAGTCGGCCAGGGGGACACAGATACGCAGTATTTT. Its translation is CASTGVGQGDTDTQYF.